What follows are 8 T cell receptor beta chains derived from one specimen sequenced in a study of blood T cell repertoires in COVID-19. The assay was immunoSEQ multiplex PCR, and TCRdb's table has in-frame clones only and misses some. Found here are over 250,000 clones, roughly 87% of them singletons; the top ten hold 0.8%. The sample was peripheral blood. The receptors derive from a woman in her 30s with acute or convalescent COVID-19.

J is TRBJ2-7 and V is TRBV14; the match to TRBD1 covers 8 bases. V was pared by 2 bases and J by 6 bases, with 6 bases of the junction left unmatched. There are 14 residues in the CDR3. Germline V lookup: CDR1 SGHDN, CDR2 FVKESK. CDR3 sequence (DNA): TGTGCCAGCAGCCAAATCGCAGGGGGCGGCGAGCAGTACTTC. Amino acid sequence: CASSQIAGGGEQYF. Supplemented by reference TRBV14 and TRBJ2-7, the full variable domain reads EAGVTQFPSHSVIEKGQTVTLRCDPISGHDNLYWYRRVMGKEIKFLLHFVKESKQDESGMPNNRFLAERTGGTYSTLKVQPAELEDSGVYFCASSQIAGGGEQYFGPGTRLTVT.

The V gene is TRBV18, the J gene TRBJ2-7; 9 bases align to TRBD1. CDR1 KGHSH and CDR2 LQKENI come from the germline V gene. The CDR3 length is 14 residues. After removal of 3 bases from V and 7 bases from J, the junction contained 7 bases not matched to a gene. CDR3 DNA: TGTGCCAGCTCACCGGACAGGGGCCTGGGAGAGCAGTACTTC. It is translated as CASSPDRGLGEQYF.

This sequence joins TRBV7-2 and TRBJ2-7; 12 bases fit TRBD2. This CDR3 contains 15 residues. With V trimmed by 8 bases and J by 6 bases, 11 bases remained unmatched. The germline gives CDR1 SGHTA, CDR2 FQGNSA. The CDR3 here is CASQLMTSGSSEQYF. The CDR3 nucleotides read TGTGCCAGCCAGCTTATGACTAGCGGGAGTTCCGAGCAGTACTTC.

V usage is TRBV11-2 and J usage is TRBJ1-5; D unclear. V was cut by 1 base and J by 6 bases, with 13 bases left in between. Germline CDR1 and CDR2: SGHAT and FQNNGV. The CDR3 consists of 15 residues. CDR3 amino acids: CASSLGAGSGQPQHF. CDR3 coding DNA: TGTGCCAGCAGCTTAGGGGCGGGGTCGGGTCAGCCCCAGCATTTT.

The chain links TRBV7-8 to TRBJ2-1; 7 positions agree with TRBD2. This CDR3 spans 16 amino acids. Trimming at V came to 7 bases and at J to 6 bases, leaving 15 bases not matched to a gene. Germline-derived CDR1 and CDR2 are SGHVS and FQNEAQ. In nucleotides, the CDR3 is TGTGCCAGCACCGATGGGTCGTGGGAGGGCCGCAATGAGCAGTTCTTC. Its protein is CASTDGSWEGRNEQFF.

This clone was observed a single time. Here the CDR3 DNA reads TGCGCCAGCAGCCAAGATAGGAGGGAAAAACTGTTTTTT. It encodes CASSQDRREKLFF. The chain is built from TRBV4-3 and TRBJ1-4; D is undetermined. The CDR3 is 13 amino acids. V lost 0 bases, J lost 8 bases, and 7 bases lay in between. Germline CDR1 and CDR2: LGHNA and YSLEER.

The gene calls are TRBV27 and TRBJ1-3; D is perhaps TRBD1 (5 bases). The CDR3 extends over 14 amino acids. Trimming shortened V by 3 bases and J by 3 bases, and 9 bases separated the two germline ends. Germline V gene sequence: CDR1 MNHEY, CDR2 SMNVEV (reference sequence). As DNA, the CDR3 is TGTGCCAGCAGTTTGTCGGGGGGTGGAAACACCATATATTTT. It encodes CASSLSGGGNTIYF.

The V call is TRBV10-3, the J call TRBJ1-2, with 9 bases identical to TRBD1. Germline V gene sequence: CDR1 ENHRY, CDR2 SYGVKD. Trimming cost V 1 base and J 7 bases; bases outside gene matches: 4. The CDR3 length is 14 residues. The CDR3 here is CAISELRDRVGYTF. The CDR3 nucleotides read TGTGCCATCAGTGAGTTAAGGGACAGGGTTGGCTACACCTTC.